Below, 28 T cell receptor beta chains from the same sample are listed, as sequenced in a study of identical twins. TCRdb analysed the 5' RACE reads with MiXCR anew, one entry per CDR3 protein. The sample has roughly 630,000 distinct CDR3 sequences, roughly 6.6% seen once; the top ten hold about 1.5%. This sample also belongs to another study, concerning yellow fever vaccine responses in identical twins.

The sequencing input was PBMCs. These receptors were taken from a woman aged 18 to 35 in good health.

CDR3 amino acids: CASSGRDTSYEQYF. The CDR3 DNA is TGTGCCAGCAGTGGCCGGGACACCTCCTACGAGCAGTACTTC. The genes are TRBV6-1 and TRBJ2-7, with TRBD1 as a possible D gene (6 bases). Deletions cut 4 bases from V and 0 bases from J, with 10 bases between. This CDR3 is built from 14 residues. Germline V CDR1 and CDR2: MNHNS, SASEGT.

This clonotype has only a few counts. This chain joins TRBV18 and TRBJ1-2, with D tentatively TRBD1 (5 bases). Trimming shortened V by 6 bases and J by 4 bases, and 21 bases separated the two germline ends. CDR1 is KGHSH and CDR2 is LQKENI in the germline V gene. CDR3 length equals 16 residues. In nucleotides, the CDR3 is TGTGCCAGCTCGGGGACTGCAGCCATCTCTGCCTATGGCTACACCTTC. This encodes CASSGTAAISAYGYTF.

The chain carries TRBV5-1 and TRBJ2-7; possibly TRBD1 for D (6 bases). The V gene's germline CDR1 is SGHRS and CDR2 YFSETQ. The CDR3 totals 14 residues. V was clipped by 0 bases and J by 6 bases, with 13 bases between them. As DNA, the CDR3 is TGCGCCAGCAGCTTGGATACAGGGCGTCCCGAGCAGTACGTC. Translated: CASSLDTGRPEQYV.

The chain couples TRBV5-1 to TRBJ2-3; possible D gene TRBD2, 6 bases. Germline CDR1 reads SGHRS; CDR2 reads YFSETQ. The CDR3 spans 15 residues. V gave up 1 base and J gave up 1 base, with 10 bases separating them. CDR3: CASSLSLARTDTQYF. DNA for the CDR3: TGCGCCAGCAGCTTGTCACTAGCACGCACAGATACGCAGTATTTT.

V usage is TRBV20-1 and J usage is TRBJ2-7, with unresolved D. The V end lost 4 bases, the J end lost 0 bases, and 7 bases lay between the germline ends. The germline gives CDR1 DFQATT, CDR2 SNEGSKA (reference sequence). The CDR3 runs to 12 residues. CDR3 DNA sequence: TGCAGTGCTACTCACGACTCCTACGAGCAGTACGTC. As protein: CSATHDSYEQYV.

This clonotype was detected a few times. The genes are TRBV7-2 and TRBJ2-5; maybe TRBD1 (5 bases). The V end was cut by 0 bases, the J end by 5 bases, with 13 bases between. CDR1 is SGHTA, CDR2 FQGNSA, per germline. This CDR3 region has 15 residues. This CDR3 is CASSLAPRQRETQYF. The CDR3 DNA sequence: TGTGCCAGCAGCTTAGCGCCCCGACAGAGGGAGACCCAGTACTTC.

This clonotype was counted a few times. This sequence joins TRBV12-3 or TRBV12-4 and TRBJ2-1; 10 bases are shared with TRBD2. Trimming removed 1 base from V and 7 bases from J; junction bases left unmatched: 7. This CDR3 is built from 16 residues. CDR3 DNA sequence: TGTGCCAGCAGTTTAGGGACTAGCGGCCTCGGAAATGAGCAGTTCTTC. Translation: CASSLGTSGLGNEQFF.

There are a few counts of this clonotype. This rearrangement joins TRBV7-8 to TRBJ2-1; D may be TRBD2 (5 bases). Germline values: CDR1 SGHVS, CDR2 FQNEAQ. There are 16 residues in the CDR3. The V end lost 5 bases, the J end lost 7 bases, and 21 bases lay between the germline ends. CDR3 bases: TGTGCCAGCAGCCATAGGAGGTTGGTAGCGATGAATGAGCAGTTCTTC. Translation: CASSHRRLVAMNEQFF.

This clonotype was found many times. Germline is not matched at one junction end, which may reflect a read error. For the CDR3, the DNA is TGCAGTGCAAGAGGAGGGTATGGCTACACCTTC. This sequence encodes CSARGGYGYTF. The chain has TRBV20-1 and TRBJ1-2; D unresolved. Germline CDR1 and CDR2: DFQATT and SNEGSKA (reference sequence). The CDR3 covers 11 residues.

This clonotype was observed at least ten times. In DNA, the CDR3 is TGTGCCAGCACTCCCACGGCTCCCCCGGGCACTGAAGCTTTCTTT. Translated, it gives CASTPTAPPGTEAFF. This chain links TRBV2 with TRBJ1-1; D remains unclear. Germline-derived CDR1 and CDR2 are SNHLY and FYNNEI. V was trimmed by 7 bases and J by 4 bases, leaving 19 bases between them. The CDR3 is 15 residues long.

The V gene is TRBV6-1, the J gene TRBJ1-5, with a possible D match to TRBD1 (6 bases). The CDR3 has 14 residues. V was pared by 2 bases and J by 7 bases, with 12 bases between. Germline CDR1 is MNHNS and CDR2 is SASEGT. The CDR3 loop is CASSERGGRQPQHF. For the CDR3, the DNA is TGTGCCAGCAGTGAAAGGGGGGGAAGGCAGCCCCAGCATTTT.

This chain connects TRBV2 to TRBJ1-5, with D possibly TRBD1 on 6 matching bases. Germline V CDR1 and CDR2: SNHLY, FYNNEI. Between the trimmed V and J ends, which lost 0 bases and 2 bases, there was a span of 14 bases. This CDR3 has 17 amino acids. The CDR3 DNA is TGTGCCAGCAGTGAAGCTGGGTGGACAGATGGCAATCAGCCCCAGCATTTT. It codes for CASSEAGWTDGNQPQHF.

The table lists this clonotype with a few counts. The chain is built from TRBV24-1 and TRBJ2-1; TRBD1 is a possible D gene (5 bases). The germline V gene has CDR1 KGHDR and CDR2 SFDVKD. Trimming pared 6 bases from V and 0 bases from J, leaving 14 bases between. The CDR3 sequence is 16 residues long. This CDR3 is CATSQGPGRSYNEQFF. The DNA for the CDR3 is TGTGCCACCAGTCAAGGCCCAGGGCGCTCCTACAATGAGCAGTTCTTC.

In its sample, this clonotype was seen a few times. The genes are TRBV28 and TRBJ1-1; 9 bases are shared with TRBD1. In germline, CDR1 is MDHEN, CDR2 SYDVKM. The CDR3 runs to 20 residues. Trimming took 2 bases from V and 1 from J; bases not matched to a gene: 17. CDR3 in DNA: TGTGCCAGCAGTTTAGTTCGCGGGTCGGGACAGGGCTTCGAGAACACTGAAGCTTTCTTT. This gives the protein CASSLVRGSGQGFENTEAFF.

This clonotype has just a few counts. The chain couples TRBV28 to TRBJ1-6; D unclear. Trimming cost V 2 bases and J 13 bases, with 12 bases left between them. The germline CDR1 and CDR2 sequences are MDHEN and SYDVKM. The CDR3 runs 13 residues. CDR3 protein: CASSLSRPSPLHF. In nucleotides, the CDR3 is TGTGCCAGCAGTTTAAGCCGCCCCTCGCCCCTCCACTTT. Variable domain in full (rest from reference TRBV28 and TRBJ1-6): DVKVTQSSRYLVKRTGEKVFLECVQDMDHENMFWYRQDPGLGLRLIYFSYDVKMKEKGDIPEGYSVSREKKERFSLILESASTNQTSMYLCASSLSRPSPLHFGNGTRLTVT.

This clonotype showed up many times. The chain joins TRBV6-6 to TRBJ2-7, with unresolved D. CDR1 and CDR2 (germline): MNHNY, SVGAGI (reference sequence). V lost 6 bases, J lost 5 bases, and 14 bases lay in between. The length of the CDR3 is 13 residues. The CDR3 bases are TGTGCCAGCAGCTCCCACGGGCAGGACGAGCAGTACGTC. The encoded protein is CASSSHGQDEQYV.

This clonotype was detected only a few times. The rearrangement joins TRBV2 to TRBJ1-1, with 12 bases identical to TRBD1. Germline V lookup: CDR1 SNHLY, CDR2 FYNNEI. This CDR3 comprises 14 residues. Trimming removed 4 bases from V and 4 bases from J; junction bases left unmatched: 1. CDR3 protein: CASSGDRGLTEAFF. DNA for the CDR3: TGTGCCAGCAGTGGGGACAGGGGGCTCACTGAAGCTTTCTTT.

CDR3: CASSFIWTGGNEQYV. The CDR3 DNA reads TGTGCCAGCAGTTTTATATGGACAGGGGGCAACGAGCAGTACGTC. V gene TRBV12-3 or TRBV12-4 combines with J gene TRBJ2-7, with 11 bases lining up with TRBD1. The CDR3 contains 15 residues. The trim removed 3 bases at V and 5 bases at J, leaving 6 bases unmatched.

The CDR3, as DNA: TGTGCCAGCAGAGGACAGGGGGCCTACAATGAGCAGTTCTTC. This gives the protein CASRGQGAYNEQFF. This rearrangement joins TRBV11-2 to TRBJ2-1, with TRBD1 identical over 10 bases. This CDR3 is 14 amino acids long. V lost 6 bases to trimming and J lost 2 bases; unmatched junction nucleotides: 1. Germline assignment: CDR1 SGHAT and CDR2 FQNNGV.

This clonotype has a handful of counts. V is TRBV29-1 and J is TRBJ1-1, with no clear D. Trimming took 3 bases from V and 4 from J, leaving 12 bases between them. This CDR3 is 13 amino acids long. In germline, CDR1 is SQVTM, CDR2 ANQGSEA. The CDR3 bases are TGCAGCGTTGAGGCGTTACGTGGCACTGAAGCTTTCTTT. Translating gives CSVEALRGTEAFF.

The V call is TRBV5-1, the J call TRBJ1-1; D ambiguous. Trimming removed 3 bases at V and 1 base at J, with 10 bases between. The CDR3 runs 14 residues. CDR1 and CDR2 from the germline V gene are SGHRS and YFSETQ. The CDR3 nucleotides read TGCGCCAGCAGCTCTAGAGAAGGGAACACTGAAGCTTTCTTT. The encoded protein is CASSSREGNTEAFF.

There are a few counts of this clonotype. V gene TRBV7-3 combines with J gene TRBJ2-1, with 8 positions matching TRBD2. V lost 0 bases to trimming and J lost 6 bases; unmatched junction nucleotides: 4. Germline assignment: CDR1 SGHTA and CDR2 FQGTGA. The CDR3 loop spans 15 amino acids. This CDR3 reads CASSLTLAGPNEQFF. CDR3 sequence (DNA): TGTGCCAGCAGCTTAACGCTAGCGGGCCCCAATGAGCAGTTCTTC.

This clonotype was seen a handful of times. The chain recombines TRBV2 with TRBJ2-1, with TRBD2 matching 12 bases. The CDR3 contains 17 residues. V dropped 6 bases and J dropped 2; count of bases not matched to a gene: 8. Germline-derived CDR1 and CDR2 are SNHLY and FYNNEI. CDR3 in DNA: TGTGCCAGCAGCCAGCGAGGACTAGCGGGACCCTACAATGAGCAGTTCTTC. Translation gives CASSQRGLAGPYNEQFF.

This clonotype came up many times. The chain recombines TRBV5-6 with TRBJ2-1, with 12 bases identical to TRBD2. Germline trimming cut 2 bases from V and 2 bases from J; bases unmatched to any gene: 8. Germline values: CDR1 SGHDT, CDR2 YYEEEE. This CDR3 spans 18 amino acids. The CDR3 here is CASSFGLAGGGAYNEQFF. CDR3 nucleotide sequence: TGTGCCAGCAGCTTTGGTCTAGCGGGAGGGGGGGCCTACAATGAGCAGTTCTTC.

The V gene is TRBV24-1, the J gene TRBJ2-5; 7 positions match TRBD1. Germline CDR1 is KGHDR and CDR2 is SFDVKD. V shed 0 bases, J shed 0 bases, and the junction held 6 bases outside the gene matches. CDR3 length equals 17 residues. CDR3 amino acids: CATSDLRTGDNQETQYF. The CDR3 region has the DNA TGTGCCACCAGTGATTTGAGAACAGGGGACAACCAAGAGACCCAGTACTTC.

In its sample, this clonotype was seen a few times. The chain joins TRBV10-3 to TRBJ2-7; 11 bases fit TRBD2. With 6 bases clipped from V and 2 bases from J, the junction kept 6 bases outside the gene matches. Germline assignment: CDR1 ENHRY and CDR2 SYGVKD. The CDR3 sequence is 15 residues long. Here the CDR3 reads CAISELAGGPYEQYV. The CDR3 coding sequence is TGTGCCATCAGCGAGCTAGCGGGGGGACCCTACGAGCAGTACGTC.

In its sample, this clonotype was seen a few times. The chain is built from TRBV7-9 and TRBJ2-3, with 7 bases aligning to TRBD2. Trimming cost V 5 bases and J 2 bases; bases outside gene matches: 7. The length of the CDR3 is 15 residues. CDR1 SEHNR and CDR2 FQNEAQ come from the germline V gene (reference sequence). The CDR3 loop reads CASSVTSQVTDTQYF. The DNA of the CDR3 is TGTGCCAGCAGCGTGACTAGCCAGGTCACAGATACGCAGTATTTT. The variable domain in full, completed from reference TRBV7-9 and TRBJ2-3, reads DTGVSQNPRHKITKRGQNVTFRCDPISEHNRLYWYRQTLGQGPEFLTYFQNEAQLEKSRLLSDRFSAERPKGSFSTLEIQRTEQGDSAMYLCASSVTSQVTDTQYFGPGTRLTVL.

This clonotype has a count of ten or more. This rearrangement joins TRBV7-9 to TRBJ2-2; D call uncertain. The length of the CDR3 is 14 residues. Germline V gene lookup returns CDR1 SEHNR and CDR2 FQNEAQ (reference sequence). Trimming left V 1 base short and J 0 bases short, with 3 bases between. The CDR3 DNA follows: TGTGCCAGCAGCTTAGTTCCGAACACCGGGGAGCTGTTTTTT. Amino acids: CASSLVPNTGELFF.